These 26 T cell receptor beta chains were sequenced from one sample in a study of blood T cells in healthy people across ages. Alongside a J-beta primer mix, a sample-barcoded 5' primer served in a second PCR lasting roughly 7 to 11 cycles. Each CDR3 protein gets one entry after TCRdb re-called the 5' RACE reads with MiXCR. This sample has around 1,500,000 distinct CDR3 sequences, with 42% found just once. The sequenced sample consisted of blood. Receptor source: a woman under 30 in good health.

This clonotype was observed a handful of times. The CDR3 bases are TGCAGCGTTGCGGACAGCTACAATGAGCAGTACTTC. Translation gives CSVADSYNEQYF. This chain uses TRBV29-1 with TRBJ2-1, with D possibly being TRBD1 (6 bases). The J call may be in error: the DNA end matches TRBJ2-7 better. The germline gives CDR1 SQVTM, CDR2 ANQGSEA. The CDR3 contains 12 residues.

J is TRBJ2-1 and V is TRBV29-1; 7 positions match TRBD1. The CDR3 totals 12 residues. Germline V lookup: CDR1 SQVTM, CDR2 ANQGSEA. V was pared by 5 bases and J by 12 bases, with 10 bases of the junction left unmatched. The CDR3 loop reads CSVPERGQGQFF. In DNA form, the CDR3 reads TGCAGCGTTCCCGAAAGGGGGCAGGGGCAGTTCTTC.

V and J are TRBV20-1 and TRBJ1-2; TRBD1 matches 12 bases. This CDR3 is 13 amino acids long. Germline V gives CDR1 DFQATT, CDR2 SNEGSKA (reference sequence). J was trimmed by 4 bases and V by 5 bases; bases with no gene match: 2. The CDR3 region is CSAGTGGSYGYTF. CDR3 sequence (DNA): TGCAGTGCTGGGACAGGGGGCAGCTATGGCTACACCTTC.

V gene TRBV7-2 combines with J gene TRBJ1-1; no definite D call. CDR1 and CDR2 (germline): SGHTA, FQGNSA. The ends were cut back, 5 bases at V and 3 bases at J, with 13 bases in the middle. CDR3 length equals 14 residues. CDR3 nucleotides: TGTGCCAGCAGCCGTATTCCGGGCTACACTGAAGCTTTCTTT. Protein: CASSRIPGYTEAFF.

This chain links TRBV3-1 with TRBJ1-2, with D possibly being TRBD1 (5 bases). Per the germline V gene, CDR1 is LGHDT and CDR2 is YNNKEL (reference sequence). This CDR3 contains 17 residues. V dropped 0 bases and J dropped 0 bases, with 14 bases sitting between them. CDR3 DNA: TGTGCCAGCAGCCAAGATTTTCGGACACCTGCTAACTATGGCTACACCTTC. Its protein product is CASSQDFRTPANYGYTF. The complete variable domain, with remaining parts taken from reference TRBV3-1 and TRBJ1-2, reads DTAVSQTPKYLVTQMGNDKSIKCEQNLGHDTMYWYKQDSKKFLKIMFSYNNKELIINETVPNRFSPKSPDKAHLNLHINSLELGDSAVYFCASSQDFRTPANYGYTFGSGTRLTVV.

The gene calls are TRBV3-1 and TRBJ1-5; D gene unclear. The CDR3 extends over 15 amino acids. Germline-derived CDR1 and CDR2 are LGHDT and YNNKEL (reference sequence). Trimming removed 1 base from V and 0 bases from J, with 7 bases in between. The CDR3 region has the DNA TGTGCCAGCAGCCAAGGAGACGGTAGCAATCAGCCCCAGCATTTT. Its protein is CASSQGDGSNQPQHF.

V is TRBV20-1 and J is TRBJ2-1, with D perhaps being TRBD1 or TRBD2 (5 bases each). CDR3 length equals 14 residues. Trimming left V 6 bases short and J 9 bases short, with 21 bases between. Germline V gene data show CDR1 as DFQATT and CDR2 as SNEGSKA (reference sequence). The CDR3 spells CSAAEGIGNIEQFF. CDR3 coding DNA: TGCAGTGCCGCCGAGGGGATAGGTAATATTGAGCAGTTCTTC.

This sequence joins TRBV5-1 and TRBJ2-3; 15 positions match TRBD2. Germline assignment: CDR1 SGHRS and CDR2 YFSETQ. Losses at the gene ends were 4 bases for V and 2 bases for J; bases not matched to a gene: 8. The CDR3 spans 18 residues. Here the CDR3 reads CASSEGLAGGISTDTQYF. In nucleotides, the CDR3 is TGCGCCAGCAGCGAGGGACTAGCGGGAGGAATCTCCACAGATACGCAGTATTTT. The full variable domain, in which reference TRBV5-1 and TRBJ2-3 provide the parts outside the CDR3, is KAGVTQTPRYLIKTRGQQVTLSCSPISGHRSVSWYQQTPGQGLQFLFEYFSETQRNKGNFPGRFSGRQFSNSRSEMNVSTLELGDSALYLCASSEGLAGGISTDTQYFGPGTRLTVL.

The chain has TRBV6-2 or TRBV6-3 and TRBJ2-1; TRBD2 aligns across 7 bases. The end of the DNA aligns better with TRBJ2-7, so the J call may be wrong. The CDR3 is 15 amino acids. CDR1 and CDR2 from the germline V gene are MNHEY and SVGEGT. The DNA of the CDR3 is TGTGCCAGCAGTTTCCGGGGACTACTTTACAATGAGCAGTACTTC. Translated, it gives CASSFRGLLYNEQYF.

The chain uses TRBV19 and TRBJ2-1; D unclear. The J call may be faulty, since TRBJ2-7 better matches the DNA end. Germline V CDR1 and CDR2: LNHDA, SQIVND (reference sequence). The length of the CDR3 is 14 residues. The CDR3 DNA is TGTGCCAGTAGCCCCATAAGCTCCTACAATGAGCAGTACTTC. Its translation is CASSPISSYNEQYF.

The J gene is TRBJ2-3, the V gene TRBV29-1; weak D call: TRBD1 (7 bases). Germline loops: CDR1 SQVTM, CDR2 ANQGSEA. This CDR3 comprises 12 residues. Trimming cost V 6 bases and J 4 bases, with 11 bases left between them. The CDR3, as DNA: TGCAGCGTGCAGGGGGGCGCAGATACGCAGTATTTT. Translated, it gives CSVQGGADTQYF.

The chain links TRBV20-1 to TRBJ1-2; no definite D call. The V end lost 0 bases, the J end lost 5 bases, and 7 bases lay between the germline ends. The CDR3 contains 12 residues. Germline V gene sequence: CDR1 DFQATT, CDR2 SNEGSKA (reference sequence). Here the CDR3 reads CSARDGTYGYTF. For the CDR3, the DNA is TGCAGTGCTAGAGATGGCACGTATGGCTACACCTTC.

In regard to this clonotype: A junction boundary mismatches the germline segment, possibly from a read error. The chain employs TRBV4-1 and TRBJ1-4; 10 bases are shared with TRBD1. CDR1 and CDR2 (germline): MGHRA, YSYEKL. CDR3 size: 17 residues. This CDR3 is CAGSVATGGASNEKLFF. The CDR3 DNA sequence: TGCGCCGGCAGCGTCGCGACAGGGGGCGCATCAAATGAAAAACTGTTTTTT.

This clonotype has more than one count but fewer than ten. This chain links TRBV3-1 with TRBJ2-3; 8 bases align to TRBD2. In germline, CDR1 is LGHDT, CDR2 YNNKEL (reference sequence). The V segment lost 0 bases and the J segment 5 bases; nucleotides outside the gene matches: 7. CDR3 length: 16 amino acids. The CDR3 loop reads CASSQDVAGGVDTQYF. CDR3 DNA: TGTGCCAGCAGCCAAGATGTGGCGGGAGGCGTAGATACGCAGTATTTT.

V usage is TRBV29-1 and J usage is TRBJ2-1, with 7 bases identical to TRBD1. The DNA end is more similar to TRBJ2-7, so the J call may be wrong. Germline loops: CDR1 SQVTM, CDR2 ANQGSEA. The CDR3 contains 17 residues. The CDR3 DNA sequence: TGCAGCGTTGAAGATTCCCAGACAGGGCTCCTTTACAATGAGCAGTACTTC. This encodes CSVEDSQTGLLYNEQYF.

This clonotype occurred once. A read error may account for a junction end that differs from germline. This chain uses TRBV28 with TRBJ2-5, with D uncertain. The length of the CDR3 is 13 residues. CDR1 and CDR2 from the germline V gene are MDHEN and SYDVKM. The CDR3 spells CAGSLRIGETQYF. The CDR3 nucleotides are TGTGCCGGCAGTTTAAGGATCGGGGAGACCCAGTACTTC.

The chain links TRBV6-1 to TRBJ2-5; 11 bases align to TRBD1. The CDR3 has 13 residues. The germline V gene encodes CDR1 MNHNS and CDR2 SASEGT. The junction had 7 bases not matched to a gene; V was cut back by 11 bases and J by 5 bases. In DNA form, the CDR3 reads TGTGCCGTTGGGACAGGGGGACTGGAGACCCAGTACTTC. Amino acids: CAVGTGGLETQYF.

V usage is TRBV4-1 and J usage is TRBJ1-5; D ambiguous. From germline, CDR1 is MGHRA and CDR2 YSYEKL. The length of the CDR3 is 17 residues. V was trimmed by 0 bases and J by 0 bases, leaving 12 bases between them. The CDR3 here is CASSQESPQYSNQPQHF. Written as DNA, the CDR3 is TGCGCCAGCAGCCAAGAGAGCCCGCAGTATAGCAATCAGCCCCAGCATTTT.

This chain uses TRBV13 with TRBJ1-1, with D uncertain. CDR3 size: 14 residues. Between the trimmed V and J ends, which lost 5 bases and 2 bases, there was a span of 12 bases. CDR1 and CDR2 (germline): PRHDT, FYEKMQ (reference sequence). CDR3 residues: CASSDRGTNTEAFF. The DNA of the CDR3 is TGTGCCAGCAGCGACCGGGGAACAAACACTGAAGCTTTCTTT.

This clonotype was seen at least ten times. This chain uses TRBV10-3 with TRBJ2-5; no firm D call. This CDR3 contains 11 residues. Germline values: CDR1 ENHRY, CDR2 SYGVKD. Trimming cost V 3 bases and J 4 bases, with 3 bases left between them. CDR3 loop: CAISDRETQYF. As DNA, the CDR3 is TGTGCCATCAGTGATCGAGAGACCCAGTACTTC.

J is TRBJ2-4 and V is TRBV28; D ambiguous. The V end was cut by 6 bases, the J end by 2 bases, with 17 bases between. The CDR3 spans 16 residues. CDR1 is MDHEN, CDR2 SYDVKM, per germline. The CDR3 region has the DNA TGTGCCAGCAGCCGGAGAGGCACTCCTTCCAAAAACATTCAGTACTTC. It is translated as CASSRRGTPSKNIQYF. Using reference TRBV28 and TRBJ2-4 for the parts outside the CDR3, the full variable domain is DVKVTQSSRYLVKRTGEKVFLECVQDMDHENMFWYRQDPGLGLRLIYFSYDVKMKEKGDIPEGYSVSREKKERFSLILESASTNQTSMYLCASSRRGTPSKNIQYFGAGTRLSVL.

This clonotype was observed a few times. The chain couples TRBV20-1 to TRBJ2-7; D is undetermined. The J call may be wrong; the DNA end is better matched by TRBJ2-5. Germline V gene lookup returns CDR1 DFQATT and CDR2 SNEGSKA (reference sequence). The CDR3 is 11 residues long. The CDR3 sequence: CSANPTETQYF. The CDR3 nucleotides are TGCAGTGCTAACCCGACCGAGACCCAGTACTTC.

The gene calls are TRBV6-2 or TRBV6-3 and TRBJ1-5; D is possibly TRBD1 (5 bases). This CDR3 contains 14 residues. From germline, CDR1 is MNHEY and CDR2 SVGEGT. V gave up 7 bases and J gave up 5 bases, with 15 bases separating them. The CDR3 DNA reads as TGTGCCAGCACCCTCGCAGGGATGGATCAGCCCCAGCATTTT. Its protein product is CASTLAGMDQPQHF.

Only a few counts were recorded for this clonotype. The chain employs TRBV5-1 and TRBJ2-3, with TRBD2 matching 12 bases. This CDR3 has 20 residues. The V and J ends lost 5 bases and 1 base, in that order; junction bases with no gene match: 17. Germline V gives CDR1 SGHRS, CDR2 YFSETQ. The CDR3 spells CASRLVPPRLAGDGTDTQYF. For the CDR3, the DNA is TGCGCCAGCAGATTAGTTCCTCCGCGACTAGCGGGAGACGGCACAGATACGCAGTATTTT.

The chain joins TRBV27 to TRBJ2-7; the D gene is possibly TRBD2 (5 bases). Per germline, CDR1 MNHEY and CDR2 SMNVEV (reference sequence). The CDR3 contains 16 residues. Trimming shortened V by 7 bases and J by 0 bases, and 19 bases separated the two germline ends. The CDR3 DNA follows: TGTGCCAGCAACCCCGAAATCGGGAAAGGCTCCTACGAGCAGTACTTC. Its protein is CASNPEIGKGSYEQYF.

This chain joins TRBV20-1 and TRBJ1-2; D is undetermined. The CDR3 has 15 amino acids. Germline V gene sequence: CDR1 DFQATT, CDR2 SNEGSKA (reference sequence). With 3 bases removed from V and 7 bases from J, the gap between germline ends came to 21 bases. As DNA, the CDR3 is TGCAGTGCTAGCCTTGGAGGTAGCCATCAGAGTGGCTACACCTTC. It yields the protein CSASLGGSHQSGYTF.